This record concerns one T cell receptor beta chain sequence. Antigen unknown. From the 5' RACE reads, TCRdb lists one entry per CDR3 protein and no DNA. This sample's table has about 460,000 distinct CDR3 sequences. The sample belongs to a study of T cells expressing NK-cell markers. The overall study: Beta-chain profiling covered CD3+CD56+NKG2C+, CD3+CD56+NKG2C- and CD3+CD56-NKG2C+ sorted subsets. Regarding the study as a whole: The study found these clonotypes also leading the CD3+CD56-NKG2C+ fraction in a few donors. Roughly 6 of the donors carried dominant NKG2C+ clonotypes that took up roughly 1.0-8% of their CD8+ T cells.

The CDR3 has 14 residues. The germline gives CDR1 KGHDR, CDR2 SFDVKD. V usage is TRBV24-1 and J usage is TRBJ2-1. The clonotype originates from a woman between 50 and 59 years old in good health. The sequenced material came from blood T cells: a sorted CD56 or NKG2C T cell subset, CD4+ or CD8+ T cells, or bulk PBMC T cells (not recorded which). The chain's CDR3 is CATSDLLGYNEQFF.